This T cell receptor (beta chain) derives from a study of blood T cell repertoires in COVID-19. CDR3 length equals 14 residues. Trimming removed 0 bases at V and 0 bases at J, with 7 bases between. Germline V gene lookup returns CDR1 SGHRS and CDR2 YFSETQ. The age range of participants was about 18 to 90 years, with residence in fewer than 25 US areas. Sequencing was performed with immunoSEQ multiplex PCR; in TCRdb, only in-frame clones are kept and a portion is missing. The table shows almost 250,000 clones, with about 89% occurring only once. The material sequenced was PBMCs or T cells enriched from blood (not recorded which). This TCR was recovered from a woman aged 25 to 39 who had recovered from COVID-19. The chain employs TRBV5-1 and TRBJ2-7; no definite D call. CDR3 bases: TGCGCCAGCAGCTTGGCCCCAGGCTCCTACGAGCAGTACTTC. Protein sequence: CASSLAPGSYEQYF.